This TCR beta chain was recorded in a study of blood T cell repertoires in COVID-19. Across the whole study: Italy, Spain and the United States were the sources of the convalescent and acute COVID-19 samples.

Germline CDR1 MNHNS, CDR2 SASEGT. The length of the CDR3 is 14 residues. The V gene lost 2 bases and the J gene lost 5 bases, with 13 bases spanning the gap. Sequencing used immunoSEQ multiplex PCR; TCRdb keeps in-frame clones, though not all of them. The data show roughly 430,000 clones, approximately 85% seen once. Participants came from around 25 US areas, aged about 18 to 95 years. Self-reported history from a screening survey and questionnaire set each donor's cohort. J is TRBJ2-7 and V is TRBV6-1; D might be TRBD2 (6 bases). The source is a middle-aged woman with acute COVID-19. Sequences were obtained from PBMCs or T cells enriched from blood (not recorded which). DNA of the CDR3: TGTGCCAGCAGTGAAAGGCGGGGTAGCCACGAGCAGTACTTC. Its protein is CASSERRGSHEQYF.